This T cell receptor beta chain appears in the sequencing data of a study of early T cells in non-severe SARS-CoV-2 infection. Looking at the study overall: Sequencing of bulk RNA from unsorted whole blood was done, without chain pairing.

This clonotype was found many times. Attached unique molecular identifiers marked individual cDNA molecules. Via MiXCR, TCRdb re-called the 5' RACE reads, giving one row per CDR3 protein. The profile covers 42,000 or so distinct CDR3 sequences, with roughly 12% appearing a single time and around a fifth taken by the ten largest. The trim removed 1 base at V and 10 bases at J, leaving 13 bases unmatched. Germline CDR1 and CDR2: SNHLY and FYNNEI. This CDR3 region has 17 residues. The TCR was taken from an adult who was a healthcare worker with PCR-confirmed SARS-CoV-2 infection or an uninfected control (not recorded which). The chain recombines TRBV2 with TRBJ2-1; the match to TRBD2 covers 10 bases. What was sequenced was whole blood. This CDR3 reads CASSEGLAGAMSREQFF. The CDR3 bases are TGTGCCAGCAGTGAAGGGCTAGCGGGAGCGATGTCACGGGAGCAGTTCTTC.